The clone carrying this T cell receptor beta chain was picked up a small number of times. Antigen specificity is unknown. The data were obtained in a study of cytotoxic CD8 clonotypes in ibrutinib-treated CLL. Per the germline V gene, CDR1 is MDHEN and CDR2 is SYDVKM. This CDR3 comprises 14 residues. V was shortened by 7 bases and J by 8 bases, with 17 bases between the two germline ends. Sequencing was performed with immunoSEQ multiplex PCR; in TCRdb, only in-frame clones are kept and a portion is missing. The table lists 330,000 or so clones, about 61% of them singletons, with around 6.3% in the top ten. General observations from the study: Few clonotypes were public, and these shrank or held steady under treatment.

The J gene is TRBJ1-4, the V gene TRBV28; D is unresolved. Sample: PBMCs, taken after 36 months of ibrutinib treatment. The clonotype was recovered from a human donor with chronic lymphocytic leukemia. The CDR3 region is CASTTVRGGEKLFF. The CDR3 DNA follows: TGTGCCAGCACTACGGTCCGGGGAGGGGAAAAACTGTTTTTT.